What follows are 24 T cell receptor beta chains derived from one specimen sequenced in a study of a mutant IDH1 vaccine in newly diagnosed glioma. Produced via immunoSEQ multiplex PCR; TCRdb's table is partial and in-frame only. The table shows about 82,000 clones, with 65% to 90% occurring only once. Described time point: week 23, last vaccination. Vaccine doses each comprised 300 ug of mutant IDH1 20-mer peptide, with topical imiquimod. These TCRs are of unknown antigen specificity. Sequenced here: PBMCs, sampled from a glioma patient whose treatment included an IDH1 peptide vaccine. These receptors all come from a man aged 25 to 40 with glioma. Some clones in this sample may be carry-over from other donors' samples.

As DNA, the CDR3 is TGCGCCAGCAGCTTGTCACAGGGAACCACCGGGGAGCTGTTTTTT. This gives the protein CASSLSQGTTGELFF. The chain uses TRBV5-1 and TRBJ2-2; possibly TRBD1 for D (6 bases). V was trimmed by 1 base and J by 4 bases, leaving 11 bases between them. CDR1 is SGHRS, CDR2 YFSETQ, per germline. This CDR3 contains 15 residues.

The V call is TRBV30, the J call TRBJ1-2, with D perhaps TRBD1 (6 bases). The germline gives CDR1 GTSNPN, CDR2 SVGIG (reference sequence). Trimming pared 2 bases from V and 7 bases from J, leaving 11 bases between. The CDR3 length is 12 residues. CDR3 loop: CAWSTGSIGYTF. As DNA, the CDR3 is TGTGCCTGGAGTACAGGGAGTATTGGCTACACCTTC.

The chain uses TRBV5-4 and TRBJ2-7; a weak D match, TRBD1 (6 bases). CDR3 length: 14 amino acids. V lost 0 bases, J lost 1 base, and 8 bases lay in between. The germline V gene has CDR1 SGHNT and CDR2 YYREEE (reference sequence). DNA for the CDR3: TGTGCCAGCAGCTTGGGCAGGGGATCCTACGAGCAGTACTTC. Its protein product is CASSLGRGSYEQYF.

V usage is TRBV13 and J usage is TRBJ2-1; 9 nucleotides align to TRBD1. CDR3 length equals 16 residues. With 4 bases clipped from V and 0 bases from J, the junction kept 4 bases outside the gene matches. Germline V gene lookup returns CDR1 PRHDT and CDR2 FYEKMQ (reference sequence). The CDR3: CASSSRQGGSYNEQFF. The CDR3 DNA reads TGTGCCAGCAGCTCCCGACAGGGGGGCTCCTACAATGAGCAGTTCTTC.

The J gene is TRBJ2-1, the V gene TRBV27; the match to TRBD2 covers 9 bases. After removal of 6 bases from V and 6 bases from J, the junction contained 9 bases not matched to a gene. Per the germline V gene, CDR1 is MNHEY and CDR2 is SMNVEV (reference sequence). The CDR3 loop spans 15 amino acids. DNA of the CDR3: TGTGCCAGCAGGCTCACCGGGACTAGCAGCAATGAGCAGTTCTTC. Amino acids: CASRLTGTSSNEQFF.

The chain employs TRBV2 and TRBJ1-6; possible D gene TRBD1, 6 bases. V lost 11 bases to trimming and J lost 7 bases, with 21 bases between them. This CDR3 has 15 amino acids. Germline assignment: CDR1 SNHLY and CDR2 FYNNEI. The DNA of the CDR3 is TGTGCCGGCTCCGGGGGGGCGTCGAGGAATTCACCCCTCCACTTT. It encodes CAGSGGASRNSPLHF.

The chain has TRBV7-9 and TRBJ2-6, with D unresolved. CDR3 length: 12 residues. The V gene's germline CDR1 is SEHNR and CDR2 FQNEAQ (reference sequence). Trimming took off 5 bases at V and 3 bases at J, with 2 bases between the two ends. CDR3 DNA sequence: TGTGCCAGCAGCCTTGGGGCCAACGTCCTGACTTTC. It is translated as CASSLGANVLTF. Variable domain in full (rest from reference TRBV7-9 and TRBJ2-6): DTGVSQNPRHKITKRGQNVTFRCDPISEHNRLYWYRQTLGQGPEFLTYFQNEAQLEKSRLLSDRFSAERPKGSFSTLEIQRTEQGDSAMYLCASSLGANVLTFGAGSRLTVL.

This clone was seen once. This sequence joins TRBV5-4 and TRBJ2-7, with D maybe TRBD1 (5 bases). CDR1 and CDR2 from the germline V gene are SGHNT and YYREEE (reference sequence). This CDR3 region has 16 residues. V was cut by 0 bases and J by 3 bases, with 16 bases left in between. CDR3 sequence reads: CASSLAAGPDYYEQYF. The CDR3 nucleotides read TGTGCCAGCAGCTTGGCCGCAGGGCCGGATTACTACGAGCAGTACTTC. Based on the CDR3 plus reference TRBV5-4 and TRBJ2-7, the full variable domain is ETGVTQSPTHLIKTRGQQVTLRCSSQSGHNTVSWYQQALGQGPQFIFQYYREEENGRGNFPPRFSGLQFPNYSSELNVNALELDDSALYLCASSLAAGPDYYEQYFGPGTRLTVT.

The chain employs TRBV6-6 and TRBJ1-1; tentatively, D is TRBD1 (6 bases). Trimming stripped 6 bases from V and 4 bases from J, with 9 bases between. The length of the CDR3 is 12 residues. CDR1 MNHNY and CDR2 SVGAGI come from the germline V gene (reference sequence). DNA of the CDR3: TGTGCCAGCAGCCGAGGGGGCACTGAAGCTTTCTTT. Translating it yields CASSRGGTEAFF.

In the case of this clone: Without the conserved terminal phenylalanine or tryptophan, this CDR3 likely stems from a read error. This chain links TRBV5-1 with TRBJ1-3, with 7 positions matching TRBD1. The germline gives CDR1 SGHRS, CDR2 YFSETQ. This CDR3 has 14 amino acids. V was clipped by 4 bases and J by 2 bases; unmatched bases: 3. CDR3 region: CASSPQGTGNTIYL. The CDR3 region has the DNA TGCGCCAGCAGCCCACAGGGGACTGGAAACACCATATATCTT.

This chain links TRBV6-5 with TRBJ2-1, with D perhaps being TRBD1 or TRBD2 (6 bases each). CDR1 and CDR2 from the germline V gene are MNHEY and SVGAGI. CDR3 length: 16 residues. With 4 bases removed from V and 1 base from J, the gap between germline ends came to 14 bases. For the CDR3, the DNA is TGTGCCAGCAGTTCCCTGGGGGGCATGTCCTACAATGAGCAGTTCTTC. It codes for CASSSLGGMSYNEQFF.

V usage is TRBV28 and J usage is TRBJ2-7; 11 positions agree with TRBD1. Germline CDR1 and CDR2: MDHEN and SYDVKM. Unmatched junction bases numbered 5, after V lost 6 bases and J lost 4 bases. The CDR3 contains 14 residues. CDR3 in amino acids: CASRRTGGFYEQYF. The DNA of the CDR3 is TGTGCCAGCAGGCGGACAGGGGGCTTTTACGAGCAGTACTTC. Full variable domain (remainder filled in from reference TRBV28 and TRBJ2-7): DVKVTQSSRYLVKRTGEKVFLECVQDMDHENMFWYRQDPGLGLRLIYFSYDVKMKEKGDIPEGYSVSREKKERFSLILESASTNQTSMYLCASRRTGGFYEQYFGPGTRLTVT.

The chain recombines TRBV5-6 with TRBJ1-1; 7 nucleotides match TRBD1. The CDR3 loop spans 12 amino acids. CDR1 SGHDT and CDR2 YYEEEE come from the germline V gene. Trimming at V came to 4 bases and at J to 8 bases, leaving 5 bases not matched to a gene. The CDR3 protein is CASSRDSSEAFF. For the CDR3, the DNA is TGTGCCAGCAGCCGGGACAGTTCGGAAGCTTTCTTT.

The rearrangement links TRBV7-9 to TRBJ2-7; 7 bases map to TRBD1. V lost 5 bases to trimming and J lost 3 bases; unmatched junction nucleotides: 4. The germline V gene encodes CDR1 SEHNR and CDR2 FQNEAQ (reference sequence). CDR3 length: 13 residues. The CDR3 region has the DNA TGTGCCAGCAGCGAGACAGGGAACTACGAGCAGTACTTC. It specifies CASSETGNYEQYF.

This clone was seen a single time. The chain combines TRBV30 with TRBJ1-3; D not certain. Between the trimmed V and J ends, which lost 5 bases and 4 bases, there was a span of 18 bases. Germline V gene data show CDR1 as GTSNPN and CDR2 as SVGIG (reference sequence). This CDR3 contains 15 residues. CDR3 DNA: TGTGCCTGGTCCATATCCAGAAATTGGGGAAACACCATATATTTT. It encodes CAWSISRNWGNTIYF.

V gene TRBV6-5 combines with J gene TRBJ1-6; D unclear. V shed 6 bases and J shed 14 bases, with 23 bases lying between them. In germline, CDR1 is MNHEY, CDR2 SVGAGI. The CDR3 contains 15 residues. The CDR3 spells CASSIRPSTDVALHF. In DNA form, the CDR3 reads TGTGCCAGCAGCATAAGACCGTCCACAGACGTTGCCCTCCACTTT.

The V gene is TRBV29-1, the J gene TRBJ2-5; D perhaps matches TRBD2 (6 bases). V gave up 4 bases and J gave up 6 bases, with 18 bases separating them. CDR3 length equals 14 residues. CDR1 and CDR2 from the germline V gene are SQVTM and ANQGSEA. For the CDR3, the DNA is TGCAGCGTTGTCTGGGGCGGAGGGGAAAAGACCCAGTACTTC. Encoded protein: CSVVWGGGEKTQYF.

The genes are TRBV30 and TRBJ2-1; no clear D. The CDR3 runs to 12 residues. The germline CDR1 and CDR2 sequences are GTSNPN and SVGIG (reference sequence). V lost 5 bases to trimming and J lost 10 bases, with 15 bases between them. In DNA, the CDR3 is TGTGCCTGGCGAGATCCTTCAAAGGAGCAGTTCTTC. This encodes CAWRDPSKEQFF. Using reference TRBV30 and TRBJ2-1 for the parts outside the CDR3, the full variable domain is SQTIHQWPATLVQPVGSPLSLECTVEGTSNPNLYWYRQAAGRGLQLLFYSVGIGQISSEVPQNLSASRPQDRQFILSSKKLLLSDSGFYLCAWRDPSKEQFFGPGTRLTVL.

The chain is built from TRBV5-1 and TRBJ2-2, with a possible D match to TRBD2 (7 bases). Per germline, CDR1 SGHRS and CDR2 YFSETQ. Trimming cost V 7 bases and J 3 bases, with 16 bases left between them. The CDR3 has 15 amino acids. CDR3 DNA: TGCGCCAGCGGGGGCGGGACTACTCACACCGGGGAGCTGTTTTTT. This encodes CASGGGTTHTGELFF. Full variable domain (rest looked up from reference TRBV5-1 and TRBJ2-2): KAGVTQTPRYLIKTRGQQVTLSCSPISGHRSVSWYQQTPGQGLQFLFEYFSETQRNKGNFPGRFSGRQFSNSRSEMNVSTLELGDSALYLCASGGGTTHTGELFFGEGSRLTVL.

The chain couples TRBV27 to TRBJ2-1; TRBD2 agrees at 8 bases. V shed 3 bases and J 8 bases; nucleotides not matched to a gene: 6. The CDR3 length is 14 residues. Germline V gives CDR1 MNHEY, CDR2 SMNVEV (reference sequence). The DNA for the CDR3 is TGTGCCAGCAGTTTCGGGACTAGTATCTATGAGCAGTTCTTC. Protein product: CASSFGTSIYEQFF.

The chain employs TRBV7-3 and TRBJ1-6; weak D call: TRBD1 (6 bases). V was trimmed by 5 bases and J by 6 bases, leaving 14 bases between them. Looked up from germline, CDR1 is SGHTA and CDR2 is FQGTGA. The CDR3 totals 15 residues. This chain's CDR3 is CASSPFGGANSPLHF. CDR3 bases: TGTGCCAGCAGCCCGTTCGGGGGGGCTAATTCACCCCTCCACTTT.

V and J are TRBV7-9 and TRBJ1-2; D uncertain. The CDR3 loop spans 12 amino acids. Germline lookup yields CDR1 SEHNR and CDR2 FQNEAQ (reference sequence). Trimming removed 4 bases at V and 2 bases at J, with 5 bases between. CDR3 sequence reads: CASSYENYGYTF. For the CDR3, the DNA is TGTGCCAGCAGCTACGAGAACTATGGCTACACCTTC.

The gene calls are TRBV2 and TRBJ1-2; 8 nucleotides align to TRBD1. Germline assignment: CDR1 SNHLY and CDR2 FYNNEI. Trimming took 4 bases from V and 3 from J; bases not matched to a gene: 4. The CDR3 consists of 14 residues. CDR3 protein: CASSAQGQDYGYTF. The CDR3 DNA sequence: TGTGCCAGCAGTGCTCAGGGACAGGACTATGGCTACACCTTC.

This clone showed up just once. The V gene is TRBV2, the J gene TRBJ2-4; 10 positions agree with TRBD1. The trim removed 3 bases at V and 14 bases at J, leaving 7 bases unmatched. The CDR3 sequence is 13 residues long. The germline V gene encodes CDR1 SNHLY and CDR2 FYNNEI. CDR3 loop: CASSEYRQGAEYF. The CDR3 DNA reads TGTGCCAGCAGTGAGTACAGACAGGGGGCGGAGTACTTC.